The 21 T cell receptor beta chains reported below all come from one sample, sequenced in a study of blood T cell repertoires in COVID-19. The protocol was immunoSEQ multiplex PCR, while the TCRdb copy is restricted to in-frame clones and leaves out a portion. The sample contains approximately 71,000 clones, around 84% of which appear only once. Sequences were obtained from peripheral blood. These receptors were taken from a man aged 45-60 years with acute or convalescent COVID-19.

This clone was counted once. This chain connects TRBV28 to TRBJ2-1; D gene ambiguous. Looked up from germline, CDR1 is MDHEN and CDR2 is SYDVKM. The CDR3 runs 15 residues. V lost 6 bases to trimming and J lost 0 bases, with 12 bases between them. The DNA of the CDR3 is TGTGCCAGCAGCCTCGGGTTCGCCTCCTACAATGAGCAGTTCTTC. Translated, it gives CASSLGFASYNEQFF.

The CDR3 sequence: CATSERQGSGYTF. CDR3 sequence (DNA): TGTGCCACCAGCGAAAGGCAGGGGAGCGGCTACACCTTC. The chain is built from TRBV24-1 and TRBJ1-2; D possibly corresponds to TRBD1 (6 bases). The germline gives CDR1 KGHDR, CDR2 SFDVKD. This CDR3 is 13 amino acids long. The ends were cut back, 7 bases at V and 8 bases at J, with 16 bases in the middle.

The V and J genes are TRBV27 and TRBJ1-5; D ambiguous. Germline V gene data show CDR1 as MNHEY and CDR2 as SMNVEV (reference sequence). The CDR3 runs to 14 residues. V shed 2 bases and J shed 5 bases, with 10 bases lying between them. The CDR3 sequence: CASSLTPRDQPQHF. CDR3 sequence (DNA): TGTGCCAGCAGTTTAACGCCCCGAGATCAGCCCCAGCATTTT.

The chain links TRBV5-1 to TRBJ2-2; D possibly corresponds to TRBD1 (6 bases). Between the trimmed V and J ends, which lost 0 bases and 2 bases, there was a span of 11 bases. CDR1 and CDR2 (germline): SGHRS, YFSETQ. CDR3 size: 16 residues. Here the CDR3 DNA reads TGCGCCAGCAGCTTGGCAGGGACACAAAACACCGGGGAGCTGTTTTTT. It translates to CASSLAGTQNTGELFF.

This clone was detected only once. The chain carries TRBV30 and TRBJ1-1; 10 bases agree with TRBD1. The V gene's germline CDR1 is GTSNPN and CDR2 SVGIG (reference sequence). Losses at the gene ends were 5 bases for V and 5 bases for J; bases not matched to a gene: 2. The CDR3 sequence is 12 residues long. In DNA, the CDR3 is TGTGCCTGGGACAGGGGGCGGACTGAAGCTTTCTTT. Protein sequence: CAWDRGRTEAFF. The whole variable domain, filled in from reference TRBV30 and TRBJ1-1, reads SQTIHQWPATLVQPVGSPLSLECTVEGTSNPNLYWYRQAAGRGLQLLFYSVGIGQISSEVPQNLSASRPQDRQFILSSKKLLLSDSGFYLCAWDRGRTEAFFGQGTRLTVV.

The chain is built from TRBV19 and TRBJ1-4; D gene ambiguous. The CDR3 is made up of 18 amino acids. Germline V CDR1 and CDR2: LNHDA, SQIVND (reference sequence). Trimming cost V 2 bases and J 0 bases, with 16 bases left between them. CDR3 bases: TGTGCCAGTAGTATATCCCTCAGGAGGACTGCAACTAATGAAAAACTGTTTTTT. Residues: CASSISLRRTATNEKLFF. Together with reference TRBV19 and TRBJ1-4, the CDR3 gives the full variable domain: DGGITQSPKYLFRKEGQNVTLSCEQNLNHDAMYWYRQDPGQGLRLIYYSQIVNDFQKGDIAEGYSVSREKKESFPLTVTSAQKNPTAFYLCASSISLRRTATNEKLFFGSGTQLSVL.

The chain recombines TRBV10-3 with TRBJ1-5; the match to TRBD1 covers 8 bases. This CDR3 comprises 13 residues. Trimming removed 8 bases from V and 7 bases from J; junction bases left unmatched: 7. The germline gives CDR1 ENHRY, CDR2 SYGVKD. The CDR3 nucleotides are TGTGCCATCTCCTGGACAGGGCAACAGCCCCAGCATTTT. Its translation: CAISWTGQQPQHF.

The chain couples TRBV7-3 to TRBJ2-2; a possible D gene is TRBD1 (6 bases). The CDR3 is 15 residues long. The V gene's germline CDR1 is SGHTA and CDR2 FQGTGA. The V end was cut by 4 bases, the J end by 5 bases, with 14 bases between. For the CDR3, the DNA is TGTGCCAGCAGCTCACCCCCACAGGGAACCGGGGAGCTGTTTTTT. Translation gives CASSSPPQGTGELFF.

In its sample, this clone was seen once. This rearrangement joins TRBV14 to TRBJ1-2; TRBD1 aligns across 8 bases. V shed 5 bases, J shed 7 bases, and the junction held 12 bases outside the gene matches. This CDR3 is built from 15 residues. The germline CDR1 and CDR2 sequences are SGHDN and FVKESK. As DNA, the CDR3 is TGTGCCAGCAGCTTTCGACAGGGGACTATTAGTGGCTACACCTTC. This sequence encodes CASSFRQGTISGYTF.

This chain uses TRBV18 with TRBJ2-5; D uncertain. V was cut by 0 bases and J by 3 bases, with 8 bases left in between. This CDR3 spans 14 amino acids. The V gene's germline CDR1 is KGHSH and CDR2 LQKENI. The CDR3 region has the DNA TGTGCCAGCTCACCACCAACAGAAGAAGAGACCCAGTACTTC. This gives the protein CASSPPTEEETQYF.

The V and J genes are TRBV27 and TRBJ1-3; 8 positions agree with TRBD1. The germline V gene encodes CDR1 MNHEY and CDR2 SMNVEV (reference sequence). The CDR3 covers 15 residues. J gave up 3 bases and V 3 bases, and 4 bases lay outside the gene matches. The CDR3 reads CASSFSTGGGNTIYF. CDR3 coding DNA: TGTGCCAGCAGTTTTTCCACAGGGGGTGGAAACACCATATATTTT.

V and J are TRBV18 and TRBJ1-1; tentatively, D is TRBD1 (5 bases). Germline V lookup: CDR1 KGHSH, CDR2 LQKENI. The CDR3 runs to 17 residues. V dropped 3 bases and J dropped 4 bases, with 21 bases sitting between them. The CDR3 loop is CASSPPGLGVGSTEAFF. The CDR3 nucleotides are TGTGCCAGCTCACCTCCGGGCCTAGGGGTCGGGAGCACTGAAGCTTTCTTT.

This chain's CDR3 is CASSQLTGVRETQYF. CDR3 in DNA: TGTGCCAGCAGCCAACTTACAGGGGTCAGAGAGACCCAGTACTTC. The chain combines TRBV14 with TRBJ2-5; 7 bases are a match to TRBD1. Germline V gene lookup returns CDR1 SGHDN and CDR2 FVKESK. CDR3 size: 15 residues. Trimming cost V 2 bases and J 4 bases; bases outside gene matches: 7.

This sequence joins TRBV9 and TRBJ1-2; D is perhaps TRBD1 (5 bases). Germline CDR1 and CDR2: SGDLS and YYNGEE. The length of the CDR3 is 13 residues. V was clipped by 0 bases and J by 8 bases, with 11 bases between them. CDR3: CASSVATGEGYTF. The CDR3 region has the DNA TGTGCCAGCAGCGTAGCCACAGGAGAAGGCTACACCTTC.

J is TRBJ2-2 and V is TRBV27; 9 bases fit TRBD1. Trimming removed 2 bases from V and 7 bases from J; junction bases left unmatched: 8. This CDR3 spans 16 amino acids. CDR1 is MNHEY and CDR2 is SMNVEV in the germline V gene (reference sequence). CDR3 region: CASSLSWTGAGGELFF. The CDR3 DNA is TGTGCCAGCAGTTTAAGTTGGACAGGGGCTGGCGGGGAGCTGTTTTTT.

The V and J genes are TRBV5-1 and TRBJ2-1, with 10 bases matching TRBD1. The CDR3 extends over 16 amino acids. J gave up 2 bases and V 5 bases, and 7 bases lay outside the gene matches. In germline, CDR1 is SGHRS, CDR2 YFSETQ. CDR3 sequence reads: CASRGSGQGTYNEQFF. As DNA, the CDR3 is TGCGCCAGCAGAGGATCGGGACAGGGGACCTACAATGAGCAGTTCTTC.

V gene TRBV23-1 combines with J gene TRBJ2-5; TRBD2 aligns across 15 bases. TRBV23-1 is designated an ORF whose function remains uncertain. With V trimmed by 1 base and J by 1 base, 7 bases remained unmatched. This CDR3 contains 19 residues. CDR3 bases: TGCGCCAGCAGTCAATTGGGACTAGCGGGGGGCATACGCCAAGAGACCCAGTACTTC. Its translation: CASSQLGLAGGIRQETQYF.

The rearrangement uses TRBV5-8 and TRBJ2-5; TRBD1 matches at 12 bases. The germline V gene encodes CDR1 SGHTS and CDR2 YDEGEE. The CDR3 contains 16 residues. Trimming at V came to 4 bases and at J to 0 bases, leaving 4 bases not matched to a gene. CDR3 sequence reads: CASSQGQGAHQETQYF. The CDR3 DNA reads TGTGCCAGCAGCCAGGGACAGGGGGCCCACCAAGAGACCCAGTACTTC.

The chain recombines TRBV7-8 with TRBJ2-5; 8 bases line up with TRBD2. The CDR3 contains 16 residues. After removal of 0 bases from V and 1 base from J, the junction contained 4 bases not matched to a gene. CDR1 and CDR2 from the germline V gene are SGHVS and FQNEAQ. The CDR3 DNA sequence: TGTGCCAGCAGCTTAGCGATAGCGGGATCCCAAGAGACCCAGTACTTC. It yields the protein CASSLAIAGSQETQYF.

This sequence joins TRBV19 and TRBJ2-4; 11 bases are shared with TRBD2. Germline lookup yields CDR1 LNHDA and CDR2 SQIVND (reference sequence). With 3 bases clipped from V and 2 bases from J, the junction kept 6 bases outside the gene matches. This CDR3 region has 17 residues. In DNA, the CDR3 is TGTGCCAGTAGTATCCAAGGGACTAGCGGACCCAAAAACATTCAGTACTTC. This codes for CASSIQGTSGPKNIQYF.

This chain links TRBV18 with TRBJ2-1, with 12 bases that match TRBD2. The J segment lost 4 bases and the V segment lost 2 bases, leaving 0 bases of the junction unmatched. Germline V lookup: CDR1 KGHSH, CDR2 LQKENI. This CDR3 has 15 residues. CDR3 sequence: CASSPGLAGYNEQFF. CDR3 nucleotides: TGTGCCAGCTCACCAGGACTAGCGGGGTACAATGAGCAGTTCTTC.